These 5 T cell receptor beta chains were sequenced from one sample in a study of T cell repertoires in cytomegalovirus infection. In TCRdb, the reads were re-called with MiXCR into one record per CDR3 protein. The data hold roughly 990,000 distinct CDR3 sequences, with about a third observed a single time. Which antigens these TCRs recognize remains unknown. Source: cultured CD8+ T cells from PBMCs, taken from culture after CMV antigen stimulation. The receptors derive from a human donor in good health (CMV status not recorded). Some clones in this sample may be carry-over from other donors' samples.

V usage is TRBV9 and J usage is TRBJ2-3; 15 bases match TRBD2. This CDR3 contains 16 residues. CDR1 is SGDLS, CDR2 YYNGEE, per germline. V gave up 5 bases and J gave up 3 bases; unmatched junction bases: 4. The CDR3 loop reads CASSEGTSGGTDTQYF. Here the CDR3 DNA reads TGTGCCAGCAGTGAGGGGACTAGCGGGGGGACAGATACGCAGTATTTT.

The chain uses TRBV7-8 and TRBJ2-7; no reliable D call. The CDR3 loop spans 14 amino acids. V was pared by 5 bases and J by 6 bases, with 17 bases between. Germline V gene data show CDR1 as SGHVS and CDR2 as FQNEAQ. The DNA for the CDR3 is TGTGCCAGCAGCCCCCGGCAAGCTCCCCCCGAGCAGTACTTC. Amino acid sequence: CASSPRQAPPEQYF.

The rearrangement uses TRBV27 and TRBJ1-2; D is unclear. V was cut by 3 bases and J by 7 bases, with 18 bases left in between. CDR1 and CDR2 (germline): MNHEY, SMNVEV (reference sequence). The CDR3 extends over 15 amino acids. In DNA, the CDR3 is TGTGCCAGCAGTTTCTCAGGCGGCGGCGACGGTGGCTACACCTTC. Translated: CASSFSGGGDGGYTF.

This chain joins TRBV24-1 and TRBJ1-5; TRBD1 matches at 8 bases. CDR1 is KGHDR and CDR2 is SFDVKD in the germline V gene. The V gene end was trimmed by 3 bases and the J gene end by 2 bases; junction bases not matched to a gene: 14. This CDR3 has 19 residues. In DNA form, the CDR3 reads TGTGCCACCAGTGATGGGAGACAGGGGACCTTATTTGGCAATCAGCCCCAGCATTTT. Translating gives CATSDGRQGTLFGNQPQHF.

This clonotype was counted a few times. The chain is built from TRBV12-3 or TRBV12-4 and TRBJ2-3; 10 nucleotides line up with TRBD2. The CDR3 length is 17 residues. The V and J ends lost 6 bases and 0 bases, in that order; junction bases with no gene match: 9. CDR3 sequence (DNA): TGTGCCAGCAGCTCCCGCCTAGCGGGGGAGAGCACAGATACGCAGTATTTT. This sequence encodes CASSSRLAGESTDTQYF.